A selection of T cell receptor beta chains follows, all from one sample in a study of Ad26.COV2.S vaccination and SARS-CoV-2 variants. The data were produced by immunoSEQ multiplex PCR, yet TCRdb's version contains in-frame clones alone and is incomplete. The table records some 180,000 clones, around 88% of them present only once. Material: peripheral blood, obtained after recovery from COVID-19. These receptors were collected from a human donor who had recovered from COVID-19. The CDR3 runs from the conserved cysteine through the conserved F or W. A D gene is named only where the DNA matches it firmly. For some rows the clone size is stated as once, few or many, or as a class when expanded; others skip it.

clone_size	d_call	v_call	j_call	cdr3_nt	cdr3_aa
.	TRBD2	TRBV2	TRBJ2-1	TGTGCCAGCAAGCTAGCGGGGGGGCCCGGGAATGAGCAGTTCTTC	CASKLAGGPGNEQFF
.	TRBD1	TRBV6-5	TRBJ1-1	TGTGCCAGCAGGGCCGGACAGGGAGGCACTGAAGCTTTCTTT	CASRAGQGGTEAFF
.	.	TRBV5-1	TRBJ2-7	TGCGCCAGCAGCCCACAGGGTAATGGCTACGAGCAGTACTTC	CASSPQGNGYEQYF
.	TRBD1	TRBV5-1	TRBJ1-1	TGCGCCAGCAGCTTGGATGGACAGGGGAACACTGAAGCTTTCTTT	CASSLDGQGNTEAFF
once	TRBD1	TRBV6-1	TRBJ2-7	TGTGCCAGCAGTGTCAACGCCGGGACAGTGTCCTCCTACGAGCAGTACTTC	CASSVNAGTVSSYEQYF
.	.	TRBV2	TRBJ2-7	TGTGCCAGCCAGGTACACAGCTACGAGCAGTACTTC	CASQVHSYEQYF
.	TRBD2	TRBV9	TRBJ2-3	TGTGCCAGCACTAGTAGCGGGAGGGTCACAGATACGCAGTATTTT	CASTSSGRVTDTQYF
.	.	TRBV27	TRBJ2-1	TGTGCCAGCAGTGGTCCAGGGACACGAAACAATGAGCAGTTCTTC	CASSGPGTRNNEQFF
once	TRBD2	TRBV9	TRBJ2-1	TGTGCCAGCAGCTTTGGGACTAGCGGGGATTCCAGCTCCTACAATGAGCAGTTCTTC	CASSFGTSGDSSSYNEQFF
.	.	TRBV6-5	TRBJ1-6	TGTGCCAGCAAAGAGGGACACTATAATTCACCCCTCCACTTT	CASKEGHYNSPLHF
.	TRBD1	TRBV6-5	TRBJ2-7	TGTGCCAGCAGTTACTCGGCCCGGGACAGGGGCTACGAGCAGTACTTC	CASSYSARDRGYEQYF
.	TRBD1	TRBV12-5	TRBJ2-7	TGTGCTAGTGGTTTGGTGGCCCGGACAGGGGGCTCCTACGAGCAGTACTTC	CASGLVARTGGSYEQYF
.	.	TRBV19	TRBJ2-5	TGTGCCAGTAGTATAGATAGGTCGGAGACCCAGTACTTC	CASSIDRSETQYF
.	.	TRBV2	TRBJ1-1	TGTGCCAGCAAACCGGACAGTGAAGCTTTCTTT	CASKPDSEAFF
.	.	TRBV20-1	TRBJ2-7	TGCAGTGCTAGTAGTTTCTACGAGCAGTACTTC	CSASSFYEQYF
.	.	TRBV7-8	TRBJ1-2	TGTGCCAGCAGCCCAAAGATGAGTAACTATGGCTACACCTTC	CASSPKMSNYGYTF
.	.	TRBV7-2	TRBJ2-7	TGTGCCAGCAGCTTAGGGCTACTAGCCCCTAACGAGCAGTACTTC	CASSLGLLAPNEQYF
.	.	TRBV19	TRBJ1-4	TGTGCCAGTAGTATCGCTAATGAAAAACTGTTTTTT	CASSIANEKLFF
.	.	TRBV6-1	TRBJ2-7	TGTGCCAGCAGTGAAAACCCGGCGGGATACGAGCAGTACTTC	CASSENPAGYEQYF
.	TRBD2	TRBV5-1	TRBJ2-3	TGCGCCAGCACAGCGGGGGGCCAAGGAGATACGCAGTATTTT	CASTAGGQGDTQYF
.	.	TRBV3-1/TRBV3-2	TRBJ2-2	TGTGCCAGCAGCCAAGCGGGCGGGATCGACACCGGGGAGCTGTTTTTT	CASSQAGGIDTGELFF
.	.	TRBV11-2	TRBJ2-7	TGTGCCAGCAGCTTAGGGAGGGGCCCCTACGAGCAGTACTTC	CASSLGRGPYEQYF
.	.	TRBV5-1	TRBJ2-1	TGCGCCAGCAGCTTGGCGGGACCCTACTACAATGAGCAGTTCTTC	CASSLAGPYYNEQFF
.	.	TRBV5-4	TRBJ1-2	TGTGCCAGCAGCTTTATGGGGGCACTAGGCTACACCTTC	CASSFMGALGYTF
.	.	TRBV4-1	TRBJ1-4	TGCGCCAGCAGCCCGGGGAATCGGGAAAAACTGTTTTTT	CASSPGNREKLFF
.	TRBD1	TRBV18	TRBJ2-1	TGTGCCAGCTCACTACCGGGACAGGGGTCCTACAATGAGCAGTTCTTC	CASSLPGQGSYNEQFF
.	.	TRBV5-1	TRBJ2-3	TGCGCCAGCAGCTTGGGGGCTGGGAGAGATACGCAGTATTTT	CASSLGAGRDTQYF
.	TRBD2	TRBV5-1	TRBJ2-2	TGCGCCAGCAGCGGCGGACTAGCGGACCTCGCGAACACCGGGGAGCTGTTTTTT	CASSGGLADLANTGELFF
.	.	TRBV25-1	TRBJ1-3	TGTGCCAGCAGTGAATGGGATCCGGGGGCACACTCTGGAAACACCATATATTTT	CASSEWDPGAHSGNTIYF
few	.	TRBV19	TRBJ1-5	TGTGCCAGTAGTATAGAGGCAGTGACTAGCAATCAGCCCCAGCATTTT	CASSIEAVTSNQPQHF
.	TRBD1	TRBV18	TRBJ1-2	TGTGCCAGCTCGCCAGGACAGGCCGGCTACACCTTC	CASSPGQAGYTF
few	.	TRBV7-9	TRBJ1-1	TGTGCCAGCAGCTTACGAGGGAACACTGAAGCTTTCTTT	CASSLRGNTEAFF
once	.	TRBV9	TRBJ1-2	TGTGCCAGCAGCGTATCGCGTAGGAACTATGGCTACACCTTC	CASSVSRRNYGYTF
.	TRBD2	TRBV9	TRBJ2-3	TGTGCCAGCAGCTCCCGGGGGGGGGTCAGGACTAGCACAGATACGCAGTATTTT	CASSSRGGVRTSTDTQYF
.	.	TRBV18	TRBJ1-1	TGTGCCAGCTCACCATATTTCGACCGCCCGAACACTGAAGCTTTCTTT	CASSPYFDRPNTEAFF
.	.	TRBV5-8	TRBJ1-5	TGTGCCAGCGGACAAAGCCCTAATAGCAATCAGCCCCAGCATTTT	CASGQSPNSNQPQHF
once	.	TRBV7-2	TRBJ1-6	TGTGCCAGCAGCTATAGGGAGGGGAATAATTCACCCCTCCACTTT	CASSYREGNNSPLHF
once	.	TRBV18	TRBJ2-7	TGTGCCAGCTCACCTGTTAGGGTGGCTAGGAACGAGCAGTACTTC	CASSPVRVARNEQYF
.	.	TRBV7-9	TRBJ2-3	TGTGCCAGCAGCGCCTGGTGGCGGGATACGCAGTATTTT	CASSAWWRDTQYF
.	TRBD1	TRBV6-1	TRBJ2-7	TGTGCCAGCAGTGAAATGGGGACAGGGGGCTCCTACGAGCAGTACTTC	CASSEMGTGGSYEQYF
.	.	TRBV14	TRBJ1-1	TGTGCCAGCAGCCAAGAATCCAGGGAAAACACTGAAGCTTTCTTT	CASSQESRENTEAFF
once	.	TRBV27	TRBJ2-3	TGTGCCAGCAGTTGGGTTAGCATGGATACGCAGTATTTT	CASSWVSMDTQYF
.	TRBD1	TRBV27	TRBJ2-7	TGTGCCAGCAGTAGGAAGGGACAGGGGGCGTACGAGCAGTACTTC	CASSRKGQGAYEQYF
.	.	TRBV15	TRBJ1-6	TGTGCCACCAGCAGTGGGGGAGCCCAATCACCCCTCCACTTT	CATSSGGAQSPLHF
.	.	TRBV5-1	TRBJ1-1	TGCGCCAGCAGCTTGTCCGGTGAAGCTTTCTTT	CASSLSGEAFF
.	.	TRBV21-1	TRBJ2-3	TGTGCCAGCAGCGGAGAGGGGACTACCACAGATACGCAGTATTTT	CASSGEGTTTDTQYF
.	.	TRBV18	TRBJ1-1	TGTGCCAGCTCACCTCTTTCCACGGAGAACACTGAAGCTTTCTTT	CASSPLSTENTEAFF
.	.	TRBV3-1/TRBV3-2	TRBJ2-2	TGTGCCAGCAGGCCTCCGGGACGATCGAACACCGGGGAGCTGTTTTTT	CASRPPGRSNTGELFF
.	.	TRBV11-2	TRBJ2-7	TGTGCCAGCAGCCCCGGGACGGGTGGTGGGGAGCAGTACTTC	CASSPGTGGGEQYF
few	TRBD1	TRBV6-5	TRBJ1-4	TGTGCCAGCAGTAGATCGACAGGGGGTTTACAAAAACTGTTTTTT	CASSRSTGGLQKLFF
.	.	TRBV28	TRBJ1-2	TGTGCCAGCAGTTTGGACGCCGCAGTTTATGGCTACACCTTC	CASSLDAAVYGYTF
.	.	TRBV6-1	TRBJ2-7	TGTGCCAGCAGTGACGGGAGAACCTACGAGCAGTACTTC	CASSDGRTYEQYF
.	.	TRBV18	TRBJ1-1	TGTGCCAGCTCACCACCGGGGAACACTGAAGCTTTCTTT	CASSPPGNTEAFF
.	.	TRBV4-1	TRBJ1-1	TGCGCCAGCAGCCAAGGGTCCCTTAACACTGAAGCTTTCTTT	CASSQGSLNTEAFF
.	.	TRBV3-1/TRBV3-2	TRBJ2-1	TGTGCCAGCAGCCACGGGACGTACAATGAGCAGTTCTTC	CASSHGTYNEQFF